The 26 T cell receptor beta chains in this list originate from one sample, sequenced in a study of T cells in Graves' hyperthyroidism and ophthalmopathy. The CDR3 regions of TCR beta were amplified from RNA transcripts. The study used the HTBI primer set for a first-round RT-PCR of the TCR CDR3. TCRdb re-called the multiplex PCR reads with MiXCR, one entry per CDR3 protein. The table has 500,000 to 700,000 distinct CDR3 sequences, roughly a sixth seen once. What was sequenced was blood. These receptors were taken from a woman aged 18-29 years with Graves' hyperthyroidism.

This clonotype was recorded at least ten times. The chain uses TRBV10-2 and TRBJ2-5, with 7 bases matching TRBD2. Per the germline V gene, CDR1 is WSHSY and CDR2 is SAAADI. V shed 7 bases and J 7 bases; nucleotides not matched to a gene: 9. The length of the CDR3 is 13 residues. In DNA form, the CDR3 reads TGCGCCAGCATGAGACTAGCTGGCGGGACCCAGTACTTC. Its translation: CASMRLAGGTQYF.

The table lists this clonotype with many counts. The chain is built from TRBV27 and TRBJ2-5; D uncertain. CDR3 length: 15 residues. In germline, CDR1 is MNHEY, CDR2 SMNVEV (reference sequence). V shed 6 bases and J shed 5 bases, with 19 bases lying between them. DNA of the CDR3: TGTGCCAGCAGCCCATTCGCCCGCCGCCGGGAGACCCAGTACTTC. Amino acid sequence: CASSPFARRRETQYF.

This clonotype turned up a few times. This chain joins TRBV6-5 and TRBJ2-7; 8 bases align to TRBD2. Germline CDR1 is MNHEY and CDR2 is SVGAGI. The CDR3 runs 16 residues. V dropped 2 bases and J dropped 2; count of bases not matched to a gene: 8. The CDR3 region has the DNA TGTGCCAGCAGTTACATTACTAGCGGAGGACCCTACGAGCAGTACTTC. As protein: CASSYITSGGPYEQYF.

This clonotype was seen many times. The chain uses TRBV5-1 and TRBJ2-7, with a weak D call TRBD2 (6 bases). This CDR3 comprises 16 residues. Trimming took off 3 bases at V and 3 bases at J, with 19 bases between the two ends. Germline CDR1 and CDR2: SGHRS and YFSETQ. The CDR3 nucleotides read TGCGCCAGCAGCTCTACCGGACGGTCGGACTACTACGAGCAGTACTTC. This translates into CASSSTGRSDYYEQYF. Full variable domain (outside the CDR3, taken from reference TRBV5-1 and TRBJ2-7): KAGVTQTPRYLIKTRGQQVTLSCSPISGHRSVSWYQQTPGQGLQFLFEYFSETQRNKGNFPGRFSGRQFSNSRSEMNVSTLELGDSALYLCASSSTGRSDYYEQYFGPGTRLTVT.

The chain combines TRBV5-1 with TRBJ2-6; no definite D call. Trimming pared 3 bases from V and 2 bases from J, leaving 9 bases between. Looked up from germline, CDR1 is SGHRS and CDR2 is YFSETQ. This CDR3 has 15 residues. CDR3 nucleotide sequence: TGCGCCAGCAGCTCCGGTTATGCTGGGGCCAACGTCCTGACTTTC. Encoded protein: CASSSGYAGANVLTF.

This clonotype was detected ten times or more. The V call is TRBV20-1, the J call TRBJ1-1; possible D gene TRBD1, 5 bases. With 3 bases removed from V and 8 bases from J, the gap between germline ends came to 13 bases. The germline V gene encodes CDR1 DFQATT and CDR2 SNEGSKA (reference sequence). The CDR3 loop spans 12 amino acids. CDR3 DNA: TGCAGTGCTAGTGTCGGTCCAGGGGAAGCTTTCTTT. Protein sequence: CSASVGPGEAFF.

This clonotype was seen repeatedly, ten times or more. This chain uses TRBV7-9 with TRBJ1-3, with 7 bases aligning to TRBD1. CDR3 length: 17 amino acids. Germline V CDR1 and CDR2: SEHNR, FQNEAQ (reference sequence). Losses at the gene ends were 5 bases for V and 0 bases for J; bases not matched to a gene: 10. The CDR3 DNA reads as TGTGCCAGCAGCGCGAGGGGGACAGCTGACTCTGGAAACACCATATATTTT. Protein sequence: CASSARGTADSGNTIYF.

This clonotype was counted many times. The rearrangement links TRBV11-3 to TRBJ2-1; either TRBD1 or TRBD2 may supply D (5 bases each). The CDR3 totals 16 residues. The V end lost 5 bases, the J end lost 4 bases, and 18 bases lay between the germline ends. Germline V gene lookup returns CDR1 SGHNT and CDR2 YENEEA. CDR3 amino acids: CASSLGRGVGYNEQFF. CDR3 in DNA: TGTGCCAGCAGCCTCGGTCGAGGGGTAGGTTACAATGAGCAGTTCTTC. Filled out from reference TRBV11-3 and TRBJ2-1, the complete variable domain reads EAGVVQSPRYKIIEKKQPVAFWCNPISGHNTLYWYLQNLGQGPELLIRYENEEAVDDSQLPKDRFSAERLKGVDSTLKIQPAELGDSAVYLCASSLGRGVGYNEQFFGPGTRLTVL.

This clonotype was recorded many times. CDR3 bases: TGTGCCAGCAGTCTGACAGGGGATTTACACGAGCAGTACTTC. Translation: CASSLTGDLHEQYF. V and J are TRBV6-1 and TRBJ2-7; 8 bases are shared with TRBD1. This CDR3 is 14 amino acids long. V lost 5 bases, J lost 5 bases, and 8 bases stayed unmatched. Germline-derived CDR1 and CDR2 are MNHNS and SASEGT.

This clonotype was observed many times. The chain recombines TRBV2 with TRBJ1-5; 7 bases are shared with TRBD1. From germline, CDR1 is SNHLY and CDR2 FYNNEI. V dropped 9 bases and J dropped 8; count of bases not matched to a gene: 10. The CDR3 is 13 residues long. In DNA, the CDR3 is TGTGCCAGTAACAGGGGTGGAGGGGAGCCCCAGCATTTT. It codes for CASNRGGGEPQHF. Full variable domain (missing parts from reference TRBV2 and TRBJ1-5): EPEVTQTPSHQVTQMGQEVILRCVPISNHLYFYWYRQILGQKVEFLVSFYNNEISEKSEIFDDQFSVERPDGSNFTLKIRSTKLEDSAMYFCASNRGGGEPQHFGDGTRLSIL.

The chain joins TRBV15 to TRBJ2-5; 16 bases align to TRBD2. The CDR3 totals 18 residues. Germline CDR1 is LNHNV and CDR2 is YYDKDF (reference sequence). V shed 1 base, J shed 5 bases, and the junction held 7 bases outside the gene matches. This CDR3 is CATSRGPRGLAGGETQYF. In DNA, the CDR3 is TGTGCCACCAGCAGAGGCCCCAGGGGACTAGCGGGAGGGGAGACCCAGTACTTC.

This chain uses TRBV20-1 with TRBJ1-5; 9 bases match TRBD1. V dropped 4 bases and J dropped 4; count of bases not matched to a gene: 5. This CDR3 spans 14 amino acids. CDR1 DFQATT and CDR2 SNEGSKA come from the germline V gene (reference sequence). In nucleotides, the CDR3 is TGCAGTGCTAACCCCGGGACAGGGAATCAGCCCCAGCATTTT. Translating it yields CSANPGTGNQPQHF.

The rearrangement uses TRBV11-2 and TRBJ1-2; 11 nucleotides align to TRBD1. The junction had 18 bases not matched to a gene; V was cut back by 5 bases and J by 4 bases. CDR3 size: 19 residues. Germline CDR1 reads SGHAT; CDR2 reads FQNNGV. The DNA for the CDR3 is TGTGCCAGCAGCCACCGCGGATCGGGGACAGGGGGTGCTGGCTATGGCTACACCTTC. The encoded protein is CASSHRGSGTGGAGYGYTF.

The V and J genes are TRBV4-1 and TRBJ1-5; no definite D call. V lost 3 bases, J lost 6 bases, and 12 bases lay in between. Per germline, CDR1 MGHRA and CDR2 YSYEKL. The CDR3 is made up of 14 amino acids. The chain's CDR3 is CASSHLREGQPQHF. Written as DNA, the CDR3 is TGCGCCAGCAGCCACCTTAGGGAGGGTCAGCCCCAGCATTTT.

This clonotype was counted only a few times. The rearrangement uses TRBV20-1 and TRBJ1-2; 8 bases are a match to TRBD1. This CDR3 contains 11 residues. Germline CDR1 DFQATT, CDR2 SNEGSKA (reference sequence). CDR3 bases: TGCAGAGGGACAGGAAAAGACGGCTACACCTTC. Amino acid sequence: CRGTGKDGYTF.

This clonotype was seen a few times. Possible read error: a much larger clone is one base away. The CDR3 carries no conserved terminal phenylalanine or tryptophan, so it likely arises from a read error. The chain carries TRBV7-8 and TRBJ1-1; D is possibly TRBD1 (6 bases). Germline loops: CDR1 SGHVS, CDR2 FQNEAQ. CDR3 length: 15 residues. V gave up 5 bases and J gave up 0 bases, with 13 bases separating them. The CDR3 nucleotides are TGTGCCAGCAGCCCAACAGGGTCTATGAACACTGAAGCTTTCCTT. Its translation: CASSPTGSMNTEAFL.

Ten or more counts support this clonotype. The chain recombines TRBV11-2 with TRBJ2-1; the match to TRBD2 covers 8 bases. This CDR3 is 15 amino acids long. Germline assignment: CDR1 SGHAT and CDR2 FQNNGV. The ends lost 1 base at V and 8 bases at J; junction bases unmatched: 7. CDR3 region: CASSLVSGGIYEQFF. The CDR3 nucleotides read TGTGCCAGCAGCTTAGTCAGCGGGGGAATTTATGAGCAGTTCTTC. The full variable domain, completed using reference TRBV11-2 and TRBJ2-1, is EAGVAQSPRYKIIEKRQSVAFWCNPISGHATLYWYQQILGQGPKLLIQFQNNGVVDDSQLPKDRFSAERLKGVDSTLKIQPAKLEDSAVYLCASSLVSGGIYEQFFGPGTRLTVL.

The CDR3: CASSLALRGRWTDTQYF. CDR3 DNA sequence: TGTGCCAGCAGCTTAGCGCTAAGGGGGCGTTGGACAGATACGCAGTATTTT. V usage is TRBV7-2 and J usage is TRBJ2-3, with 7 bases aligning to TRBD1. The CDR3 is 17 residues long. Germline V gives CDR1 SGHTA, CDR2 FQGNSA. V shed 0 bases and J 3 bases; nucleotides not matched to a gene: 9.

Ten or more counts support this clonotype. The chain employs TRBV6-1 and TRBJ1-2; D is possibly TRBD1 (5 bases). Trimming cost V 6 bases and J 8 bases, with 25 bases left between them. Germline CDR1 MNHNS, CDR2 SASEGT. The CDR3 consists of 16 residues. The CDR3 sequence: CASSPSNRDSLEGYTF. CDR3 nucleotide sequence: TGTGCCAGCAGCCCCTCGAACCGGGACTCCCTGGAGGGCTACACCTTC.

V usage is TRBV28 and J usage is TRBJ2-7, with TRBD2 matching 8 bases. After removal of 4 bases from V and 0 bases from J, the junction contained 14 bases not matched to a gene. This CDR3 has 18 residues. From germline, CDR1 is MDHEN and CDR2 SYDVKM. CDR3 nucleotide sequence: TGTGCCAGCAGTTCCCCTTCCCAACTAGCGGTAGACTCCTACGAGCAGTACTTC. This codes for CASSSPSQLAVDSYEQYF.

This clonotype showed up many times. The chain links TRBV27 to TRBJ2-5; D remains ambiguous. The CDR3 has 14 residues. The germline V gene encodes CDR1 MNHEY and CDR2 SMNVEV (reference sequence). Deletions cut 5 bases from V and 6 bases from J, with 16 bases between. Here the CDR3 DNA reads TGTGCCAGCAGTCCCACTCAGTCGTCGAAGACCCAGTACTTC. This translates into CASSPTQSSKTQYF.

Many counts were recorded for this clonotype. The chain couples TRBV7-2 to TRBJ2-3, with TRBD2 matching 16 bases. The CDR3 extends over 18 amino acids. Trimming removed 5 bases from V and 3 bases from J; junction bases left unmatched: 8. Germline V gene data show CDR1 as SGHTA and CDR2 as FQGNSA. CDR3 sequence reads: CASSRGLAGGPRTDTQYF. CDR3 in DNA: TGTGCCAGCAGCCGGGGACTAGCGGGGGGGCCGAGGACAGATACGCAGTATTTT.

In this sample, this clonotype turned up many times. The V gene is TRBV20-1, the J gene TRBJ2-7; 7 bases align to TRBD1. The junction had 2 bases not matched to a gene; V was cut back by 0 bases and J by 3 bases. The CDR3 length is 13 residues. Germline V gene sequence: CDR1 DFQATT, CDR2 SNEGSKA (reference sequence). CDR3 DNA sequence: TGCAGTGCTAGAGAAAACAGGGGCTACGAGCAGTACTTC. Its translation is CSARENRGYEQYF.

In this sample, this clonotype turned up many times. The chain employs TRBV20-1 and TRBJ2-5; D assignment may be TRBD1 or TRBD2 (5 bases each). The length of the CDR3 is 17 residues. Trimming left V 6 bases short and J 5 bases short, with 28 bases between. The germline V gene has CDR1 DFQATT and CDR2 SNEGSKA (reference sequence). The CDR3 coding sequence is TGCAGTGCCCGGCGGCCGGGGACCCACGACCCATCGGAGACCCAGTACTTC. The encoded protein is CSARRPGTHDPSETQYF.

The DNA of the CDR3 is TGTGCCACCAGTGATTTGACTAGCGGGAGGGGTAATGAGCAGTTCTTC. Protein: CATSDLTSGRGNEQFF. The chain uses TRBV24-1 and TRBJ2-1, with 13 positions matching TRBD2. The germline V gene encodes CDR1 KGHDR and CDR2 SFDVKD. This CDR3 region has 16 residues. J gave up 7 bases and V 0 bases, and 2 bases lay outside the gene matches.

This clonotype came up many times. V gene TRBV14 combines with J gene TRBJ2-1; the match to TRBD2 covers 9 bases. The germline CDR1 and CDR2 sequences are SGHDN and FVKESK. This CDR3 comprises 21 residues. V lost 0 bases and J lost 0; bases outside the gene matches: 15. CDR3 region: CASSQDLLSSGRIGSYNEQFF. For the CDR3, the DNA is TGTGCCAGCAGCCAAGATCTGCTTTCGAGCGGGAGGATTGGCTCCTACAATGAGCAGTTCTTC.